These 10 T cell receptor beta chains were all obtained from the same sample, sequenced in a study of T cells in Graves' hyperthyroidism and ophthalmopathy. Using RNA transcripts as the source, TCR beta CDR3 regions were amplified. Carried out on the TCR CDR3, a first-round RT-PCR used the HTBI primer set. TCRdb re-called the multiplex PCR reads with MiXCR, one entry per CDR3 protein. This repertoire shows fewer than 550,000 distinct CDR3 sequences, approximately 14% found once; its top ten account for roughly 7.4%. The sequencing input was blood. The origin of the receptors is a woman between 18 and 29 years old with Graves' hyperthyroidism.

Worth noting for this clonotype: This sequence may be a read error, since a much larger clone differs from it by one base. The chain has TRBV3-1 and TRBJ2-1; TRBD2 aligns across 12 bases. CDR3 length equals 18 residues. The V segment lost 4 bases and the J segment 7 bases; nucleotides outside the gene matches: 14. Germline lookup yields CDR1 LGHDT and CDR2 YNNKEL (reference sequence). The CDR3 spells CASSPGLAGGPSWNEQFF. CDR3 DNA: TGTGCCAGCAGCCCGGGGCTAGCGGGGGGGCCGAGTTGGAATGAGCAGTTCTTC.

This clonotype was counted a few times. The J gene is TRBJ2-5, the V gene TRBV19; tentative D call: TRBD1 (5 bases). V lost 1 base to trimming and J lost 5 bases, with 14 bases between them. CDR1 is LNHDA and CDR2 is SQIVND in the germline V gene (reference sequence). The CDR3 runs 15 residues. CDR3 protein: CASSIGARARETQYF. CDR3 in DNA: TGTGCCAGTAGTATAGGTGCCAGGGCTCGGGAGACCCAGTACTTC.

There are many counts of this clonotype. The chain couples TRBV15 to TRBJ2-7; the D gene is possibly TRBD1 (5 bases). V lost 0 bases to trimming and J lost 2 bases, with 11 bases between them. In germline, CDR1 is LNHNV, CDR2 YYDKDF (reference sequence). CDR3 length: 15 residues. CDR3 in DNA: TGTGCCACCAGCAGAGATGGCGCAGGGACCTACGAGCAGTACTTC. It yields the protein CATSRDGAGTYEQYF.

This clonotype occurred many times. Written as DNA, the CDR3 is TGTGCCAGCAGCTTAAGGCAGGGGAAGAACACCGGGGAGCTGTTTTTT. Amino acids: CASSLRQGKNTGELFF. The chain recombines TRBV7-3 with TRBJ2-2; D is perhaps TRBD1 (6 bases). The CDR3 extends over 16 amino acids. The germline CDR1 and CDR2 sequences are SGHTA and FQGTGA. V dropped 1 base and J dropped 1 base, with 10 bases sitting between them. Combining the CDR3 with reference TRBV7-3 and TRBJ2-2 gives the whole variable domain GAGVSQTPSNKVTEKGKYVELRCDPISGHTALYWYRQSLGQGPEFLIYFQGTGAADDSGLPNDRFFAVRPEGSVSTLKIQRTERGDSAVYLCASSLRQGKNTGELFFGEGSRLTVL.

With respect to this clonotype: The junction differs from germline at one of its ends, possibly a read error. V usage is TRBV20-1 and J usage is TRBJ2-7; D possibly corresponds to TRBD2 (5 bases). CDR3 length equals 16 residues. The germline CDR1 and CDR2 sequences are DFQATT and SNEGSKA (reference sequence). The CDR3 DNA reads TGCAGTGCTAGAGATCTAAACTTAGGAGGTGGCTACGAACAGTACTTC. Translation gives CSARDLNLGGGYEQYF.

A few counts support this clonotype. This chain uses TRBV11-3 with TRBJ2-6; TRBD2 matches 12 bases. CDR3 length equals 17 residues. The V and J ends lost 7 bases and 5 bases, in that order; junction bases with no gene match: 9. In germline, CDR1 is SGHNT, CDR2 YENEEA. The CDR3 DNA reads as TGTGCCAGCACCAAACTAGCGGGAGGCGCTAGGGCCAACGTCCTGACTTTC. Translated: CASTKLAGGARANVLTF.

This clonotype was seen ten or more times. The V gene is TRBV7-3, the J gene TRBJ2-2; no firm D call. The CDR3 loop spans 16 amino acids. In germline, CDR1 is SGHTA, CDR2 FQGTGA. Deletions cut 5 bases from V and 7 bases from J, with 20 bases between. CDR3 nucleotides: TGTGCCAGCAGCCCCGATTCGTCTAGTTACGGCGGGGAGCTGTTTTTT. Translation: CASSPDSSSYGGELFF.

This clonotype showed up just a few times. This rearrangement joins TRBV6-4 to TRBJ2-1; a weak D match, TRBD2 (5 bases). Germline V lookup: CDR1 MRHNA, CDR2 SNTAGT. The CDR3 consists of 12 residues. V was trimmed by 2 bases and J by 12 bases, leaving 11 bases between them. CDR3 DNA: TGTGCCAGCAGTGACGGGAACCGGGGGCAGTTCTTC. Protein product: CASSDGNRGQFF.

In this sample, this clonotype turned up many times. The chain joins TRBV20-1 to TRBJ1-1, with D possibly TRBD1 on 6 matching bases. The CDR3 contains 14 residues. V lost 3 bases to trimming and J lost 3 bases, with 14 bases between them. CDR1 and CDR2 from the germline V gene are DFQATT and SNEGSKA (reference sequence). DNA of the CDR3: TGCAGTGCTAGGGGGGGGCTTGGCGACACTGAAGCTTTCTTT. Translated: CSARGGLGDTEAFF.

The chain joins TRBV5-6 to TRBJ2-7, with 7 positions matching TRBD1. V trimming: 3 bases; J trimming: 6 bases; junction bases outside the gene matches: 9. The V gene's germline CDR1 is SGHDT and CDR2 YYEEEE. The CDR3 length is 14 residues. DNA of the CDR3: TGTGCCAGCAGCTGGGGACAGTTAGTGGGCGAGCAGTACTTC. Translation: CASSWGQLVGEQYF.